This TCR beta chain was retrieved from a study of T cell repertoires in cytomegalovirus infection. Looked up from germline, CDR1 is SEHNR and CDR2 is FQNEAQ (reference sequence). The CDR3 runs to 11 residues. Trimming took off 3 bases at V and 12 bases at J, with 9 bases between the two ends. MiXCR was run by TCRdb on the reads, yielding one entry per CDR3 protein. The profile shows around 180,000 distinct CDR3 sequences, approximately 30% of them singletons. Study conclusions and caveats: Within the response measured ex vivo, HLA-C-restricted CMV-specific TCR beta clonotypes were dominant. Adding up the frequency of public TCR beta families identified people who carried CMV plus the relevant HLA.

This clonotype was picked up a small number of times. The antigen is not known. This receptor was identified in a human donor in good health (CMV status not recorded). Some clones in this sample may be carry-over from other donors' samples. The chain couples TRBV7-9 to TRBJ2-1; D is undetermined. Source material: PBMCs. The CDR3 loop is CASSFDHGQFF. In DNA, the CDR3 is TGTGCCAGCAGCTTTGACCATGGGCAGTTCTTC. The full variable domain, with the rest looked up from reference TRBV7-9 and TRBJ2-1, is DTGVSQNPRHKITKRGQNVTFRCDPISEHNRLYWYRQTLGQGPEFLTYFQNEAQLEKSRLLSDRFSAERPKGSFSTLEIQRTEQGDSAMYLCASSFDHGQFFGPGTRLTVL.